The 8 T cell receptor beta chains listed next were all sequenced from one sample in a study of beta chain features in type 1 diabetes (dated by TCRdb to 2016 to 2018). The library was produced with the immunoSEQ multiplex PCR assay. The entire amount of isolated RNA was reverse transcribed using the High Capacity cDNA Reverse Transcription Kit, so the sequenced TCRB transcripts were expressed ones. Sourced from immuneACCESS, this table was stored by TCRdb with only in-frame sequences that have V and J called. A share of the clones is absent; for the studies checked, an unresolved V gene accounts for under half, and the remainder has no known explanation. Within this sample are 400,000 to 600,000 clones, with around 30% of them counted one time only. Of the sample, 0.06% to 0.07% is held by the ten largest clones. The source material was naive CD4+ T cells from blood. The cell subset or site tag for this specimen amounts to: true naive CD4+ T cells. The receptors shown here come from a man between 18 and 29 years old in good health.

Note on this clone: Germline and junction disagree at one end, which may indicate a read error. The V call is TRBV27, the J call TRBJ2-7, with D perhaps assigned TRBD1 or TRBD2 (5 bases each). Germline-derived CDR1 and CDR2 are MNHEY and SMNVEV (reference sequence). This CDR3 contains 12 residues. CDR3 nucleotides: TGTGCCAGCAGTCCGGGGACGGGACGCTTCCACTTC. Its protein product is CASSPGTGRFHF.

The chain has TRBV29-1 and TRBJ1-1; the D gene is possibly TRBD1 (5 bases). The ends were cut back, 8 bases at V and 1 base at J, with 11 bases in the middle. Germline V gives CDR1 SQVTM, CDR2 ANQGSEA. CDR3 length equals 12 residues. CDR3 sequence (DNA): TGCAGCCTACGAACAGGGAACACTGAAGCTTTCTTT. Encoded protein: CSLRTGNTEAFF.

This clone was recorded a few times. J is TRBJ2-1 and V is TRBV11-1; possibly TRBD1 or TRBD2 for D (5 bases each). The CDR3 has 14 amino acids. CDR1 and CDR2 from the germline V gene are SGHAT and FQDESV (reference sequence). The ends were cut back, 7 bases at V and 0 bases at J, with 10 bases in the middle. In DNA form, the CDR3 reads TGTGCCAGCACCCGGGACGCCTCCTACAATGAGCAGTTCTTC. Encoded protein: CASTRDASYNEQFF.

For this clone: At one end the junction does not follow the germline gene, possibly because of a read error. The chain carries TRBV4-3 and TRBJ2-1; 7 nucleotides match TRBD2. The CDR3 covers 15 residues. Germline V gene sequence: CDR1 LGHNA, CDR2 YSLEER. CDR3: CARSQEGLADNEQFF. The CDR3 region has the DNA TGCGCCCGCAGCCAAGAGGGGCTAGCGGACAATGAGCAGTTCTTC.

The chain recombines TRBV29-1 with TRBJ1-1, with D hard to call. V lost 3 bases to trimming and J lost 1 base, with 9 bases between them. Per germline, CDR1 SQVTM and CDR2 ANQGSEA. The CDR3 is 13 amino acids. CDR3 protein: CSVEEGWNTEAFF. In DNA, the CDR3 is TGCAGCGTTGAGGAGGGATGGAACACTGAAGCTTTCTTT.

This clone was observed a handful of times. The J gene is TRBJ2-5, the V gene TRBV5-4, with 8 bases identical to TRBD2. Trimming took 9 bases from V and 5 from J; bases not matched to a gene: 12. The CDR3 length is 14 residues. Looked up from germline, CDR1 is SGHNT and CDR2 is YYREEE (reference sequence). The CDR3 region is CATKASGSSETQYF. The CDR3 DNA reads as TGTGCCACTAAGGCGAGCGGGAGTTCTGAGACCCAGTACTTC.

The J gene is TRBJ2-7, the V gene TRBV29-1; weak D call: TRBD2 (7 bases). This CDR3 region has 14 residues. Germline V lookup: CDR1 SQVTM, CDR2 ANQGSEA. Trimming removed 3 bases from V and 3 bases from J, with 15 bases in between. The CDR3 sequence: CSVEGRGGHYEQYF. CDR3 sequence (DNA): TGCAGCGTTGAGGGAAGGGGGGGACACTACGAGCAGTACTTC.

This clone was seen at least ten times. This rearrangement joins TRBV28 to TRBJ2-3; 9 nucleotides agree with TRBD2. CDR3 length: 11 residues. Germline V gene lookup returns CDR1 MDHEN and CDR2 SYDVKM. The V segment lost 7 bases and the J segment 8 bases; nucleotides outside the gene matches: 1. The CDR3 loop is CASILAGTQYF. Here the CDR3 DNA reads TGTGCCAGCATACTAGCGGGTACGCAGTATTTT.